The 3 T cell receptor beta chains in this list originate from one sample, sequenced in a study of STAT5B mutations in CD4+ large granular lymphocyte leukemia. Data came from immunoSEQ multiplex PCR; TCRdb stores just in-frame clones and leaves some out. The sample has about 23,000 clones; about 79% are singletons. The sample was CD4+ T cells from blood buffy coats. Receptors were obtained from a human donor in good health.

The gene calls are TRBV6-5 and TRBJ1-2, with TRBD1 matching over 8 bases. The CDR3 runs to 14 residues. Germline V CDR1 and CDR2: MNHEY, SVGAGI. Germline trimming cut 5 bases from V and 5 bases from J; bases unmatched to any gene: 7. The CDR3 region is CASSPGTGPYGYTF. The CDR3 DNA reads TGTGCCAGCAGTCCTGGGACAGGACCTTATGGCTACACCTTC.

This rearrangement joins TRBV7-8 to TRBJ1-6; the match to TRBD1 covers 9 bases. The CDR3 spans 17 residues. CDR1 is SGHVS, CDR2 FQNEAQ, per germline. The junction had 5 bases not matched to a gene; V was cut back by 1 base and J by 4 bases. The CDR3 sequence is CASSLGRQGGYNSPLHF. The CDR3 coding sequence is TGTGCCAGCAGCTTAGGAAGACAGGGGGGATATAATTCACCCCTCCACTTT.

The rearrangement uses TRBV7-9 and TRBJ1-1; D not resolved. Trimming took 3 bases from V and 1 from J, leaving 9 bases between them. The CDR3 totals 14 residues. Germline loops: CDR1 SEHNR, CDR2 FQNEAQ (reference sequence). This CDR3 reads CASSFAQSNTEAFF. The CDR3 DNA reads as TGTGCCAGCAGCTTCGCACAGTCGAACACTGAAGCTTTCTTT.